What follows are 32 T cell receptor beta chains derived from one specimen sequenced in a study of blood T cell repertoires in COVID-19. TCRdb keeps only in-frame clones here, not all; method: immunoSEQ multiplex PCR. The data show roughly 74,000 clones, more than 70% seen once. The sample consisted of peripheral blood. The receptors shown here come from a man between 65 and 85 years old with active or convalescent COVID-19.

This chain links TRBV27 with TRBJ2-3; possible D gene TRBD1, 6 bases. Germline values: CDR1 MNHEY, CDR2 SMNVEV (reference sequence). The CDR3 sequence is 14 residues long. V dropped 3 bases and J dropped 0 bases, with 7 bases sitting between them. CDR3 region: CASSFGQSTDTQYF. Written as DNA, the CDR3 is TGTGCCAGCAGTTTCGGACAGAGCACAGATACGCAGTATTTT.

V gene TRBV4-1 combines with J gene TRBJ2-2, with 11 bases matching TRBD2. Looked up from germline, CDR1 is MGHRA and CDR2 is YSYEKL. The CDR3 consists of 17 residues. Trimming removed 0 bases from V and 9 bases from J; junction bases left unmatched: 9. The CDR3, as DNA: TGCGCCAGCAGCCAAGATAGACTAGCGGGAAACCACCGGGAGCTGTTTTTT. Amino acid sequence: CASSQDRLAGNHRELFF.

The V and J genes are TRBV28 and TRBJ1-4, with D uncertain. Trimming shortened V by 2 bases and J by 5 bases, and 6 bases separated the two germline ends. CDR3 length: 13 amino acids. Germline V gene lookup returns CDR1 MDHEN and CDR2 SYDVKM. The chain's CDR3 is CASSLGQNEKLFF. CDR3 DNA sequence: TGTGCCAGCAGTTTAGGGCAGAATGAAAAACTGTTTTTT.

The rearrangement uses TRBV5-6 and TRBJ2-7; TRBD1 aligns across 7 bases. This CDR3 is built from 16 residues. V lost 4 bases and J lost 0; bases outside the gene matches: 10. Per the germline V gene, CDR1 is SGHDT and CDR2 is YYEEEE. The CDR3 region is CASSQQDRLLSYEQYF. In DNA, the CDR3 is TGTGCCAGCAGCCAACAGGACAGGCTCCTCTCCTACGAGCAGTACTTC. Together with reference TRBV5-6 and TRBJ2-7, the CDR3 gives the full variable domain: DAGVTQSPTHLIKTRGQQVTLRCSPKSGHDTVSWYQQALGQGPQFIFQYYEEEERQRGNFPDRFSGHQFPNYSSELNVNALLLGDSALYLCASSQQDRLLSYEQYFGPGTRLTVT.

The chain joins TRBV11-2 to TRBJ2-1, with D possibly matching TRBD2 (5 bases). Trimming left V 6 bases short and J 2 bases short, with 11 bases between. CDR1 is SGHAT and CDR2 is FQNNGV in the germline V gene. This CDR3 region has 14 residues. This CDR3 is CASSPVGAYNEQFF. For the CDR3, the DNA is TGTGCCAGCAGTCCCGTCGGGGCCTACAATGAGCAGTTCTTC.

The rearrangement uses TRBV30 and TRBJ1-5; 9 bases agree with TRBD1. CDR3 length equals 14 residues. J gave up 6 bases and V 3 bases, and 6 bases lay outside the gene matches. Per the germline V gene, CDR1 is GTSNPN and CDR2 is SVGIG (reference sequence). CDR3 nucleotides: TGTGCCTGGAGCTGGGACAGGGCGGCTCAGCCCCAGCATTTT. It specifies CAWSWDRAAQPQHF. Full variable domain (rest looked up from reference TRBV30 and TRBJ1-5): SQTIHQWPATLVQPVGSPLSLECTVEGTSNPNLYWYRQAAGRGLQLLFYSVGIGQISSEVPQNLSASRPQDRQFILSSKKLLLSDSGFYLCAWSWDRAAQPQHFGDGTRLSIL.

About this clone itself: The sample carries other DNA sequences with the same CDR3. This chain uses TRBV18 with TRBJ1-5; D is perhaps TRBD1 (5 bases). The CDR3 covers 14 residues. Trimming took off 2 bases at V and 0 bases at J, with 5 bases between the two ends. Germline CDR1 and CDR2: KGHSH and LQKENI. This CDR3 is CASSPDSSNQPQHF. In nucleotides, the CDR3 is TGTGCCAGCTCACCAGACAGTAGCAATCAGCCCCAGCATTTT.

This clone was seen a handful of times. The J gene is TRBJ2-1, the V gene TRBV7-9; possibly TRBD1 for D (5 bases). The CDR3 contains 14 residues. CDR1 is SEHNR and CDR2 is FQNEAQ in the germline V gene (reference sequence). Trimming left V 0 bases short and J 8 bases short, with 11 bases between. CDR3 protein: CASSLAPRVDEQFF. As DNA, the CDR3 is TGTGCCAGCAGCTTAGCGCCCAGGGTGGATGAGCAGTTCTTC.

Comments on this clone: One end of the junction fails to match germline, which may point to a read error. The rearrangement links TRBV10-3 to TRBJ2-7; the match to TRBD2 covers 10 bases. The CDR3 is 14 residues long. Germline CDR1 reads ENHRY; CDR2 reads SYGVKD. CDR3 sequence (DNA): TGTGCTATCAACCCTAGCGGGGGCTCCTACGAGCAGTACTTC. It translates to CAINPSGGSYEQYF.

On this clone itself: At one end the junction does not follow the germline gene, possibly because of a read error. The chain combines TRBV2 with TRBJ1-1; D may be TRBD1 (5 bases). The germline V gene has CDR1 SNHLY and CDR2 FYNNEI. The CDR3 is 12 residues long. The CDR3 DNA reads TGTGCCAGCAGTGAAGTGGTAGGACGACAGCCCTTT. It specifies CASSEVVGRQPF.

The V and J genes are TRBV27 and TRBJ2-1, with TRBD2 matching 13 bases. Trimming at V came to 2 bases and at J to 3 bases, leaving 1 base not matched to a gene. Per the germline V gene, CDR1 is MNHEY and CDR2 is SMNVEV (reference sequence). CDR3 length equals 16 residues. The CDR3 here is CASSLRLAGGYNEQFF. DNA for the CDR3: TGTGCCAGCAGTTTACGACTAGCGGGGGGCTACAATGAGCAGTTCTTC.

This chain joins TRBV10-2 and TRBJ2-1, with TRBD2 identical over 11 bases. V gave up 3 bases and J gave up 2 bases; unmatched junction bases: 3. Germline V CDR1 and CDR2: WSHSY, SAAADI. This CDR3 region has 16 residues. The CDR3 here is CASSDRTSGPYNEQFF. The CDR3 DNA follows: TGCGCCAGCAGTGACCGGACTAGCGGGCCCTACAATGAGCAGTTCTTC.

This chain links TRBV12-3 or TRBV12-4 with TRBJ2-7, with 8 nucleotides matching TRBD1. The V gene end was trimmed by 8 bases and the J gene end by 0 bases; junction bases not matched to a gene: 3. This CDR3 contains 13 residues. The CDR3 sequence is CASGQGSSYEQYF. Written as DNA, the CDR3 is TGTGCCAGCGGACAGGGCAGCTCCTACGAGCAGTACTTC.

This rearrangement joins TRBV15 to TRBJ2-1; 10 nucleotides match TRBD2. This CDR3 contains 16 residues. The junction had 7 bases not matched to a gene; V was cut back by 0 bases and J by 8 bases. Germline V gives CDR1 LNHNV, CDR2 YYDKDF (reference sequence). The CDR3 sequence is CATSRDGLAGEDEQFF. CDR3 nucleotides: TGTGCCACCAGCAGAGATGGGCTAGCGGGAGAGGATGAGCAGTTCTTC.

A few counts support this clone. The chain links TRBV6-6 to TRBJ1-4; TRBD1 is a possible D gene (5 bases). V lost 5 bases to trimming and J lost 8 bases, with 33 bases between them. Germline V CDR1 and CDR2: MNHNY, SVGAGI (reference sequence). There are 20 residues in the CDR3. CDR3 in DNA: TGTGCCAGCAGTCTCCCCATGGGCGGTTTACGTGAAGGGGCAAGGGAAAAACTGTTTTTT. It is translated as CASSLPMGGLREGAREKLFF.

This clone was seen a handful of times. The chain uses TRBV7-2 and TRBJ2-4; 12 bases line up with TRBD2. The CDR3 covers 17 residues. The V gene end was trimmed by 5 bases and the J gene end by 3 bases; junction bases not matched to a gene: 8. Germline loops: CDR1 SGHTA, CDR2 FQGNSA. The CDR3 here is CASSLSTSGGSKNIQYF. The CDR3 bases are TGTGCCAGCAGCCTCTCCACTAGCGGGGGGAGCAAAAACATTCAGTACTTC. Full variable domain (remainder filled in from reference TRBV7-2 and TRBJ2-4): GAGVSQSPSNKVTEKGKDVELRCDPISGHTALYWYRQSLGQGLEFLIYFQGNSAPDKSGLPSDRFSAERTGGSVSTLTIQRTQQEDSAVYLCASSLSTSGGSKNIQYFGAGTRLSVL.

The chain links TRBV9 to TRBJ2-3, with D perhaps matching TRBD2 (5 bases). This CDR3 is built from 12 residues. V dropped 1 base and J dropped 5 bases, with 5 bases sitting between them. Per the germline V gene, CDR1 is SGDLS and CDR2 is YYNGEE. This chain's CDR3 is CASSVSGDTQYF. CDR3 sequence (DNA): TGTGCCAGCAGCGTAAGCGGAGATACGCAGTATTTT.

V is TRBV5-4 and J is TRBJ1-4, with D tentatively TRBD1 (6 bases). Looked up from germline, CDR1 is SGHNT and CDR2 is YYREEE (reference sequence). V was shortened by 4 bases and J by 8 bases, with 15 bases between the two germline ends. The CDR3 length is 14 residues. The CDR3 loop reads CASSNTGTNEKLFF. The CDR3, as DNA: TGTGCCAGCAGCAATACCGGGACAAACGAAAAACTGTTTTTT. The variable domain in full, completed from reference TRBV5-4 and TRBJ1-4, reads ETGVTQSPTHLIKTRGQQVTLRCSSQSGHNTVSWYQQALGQGPQFIFQYYREEENGRGNFPPRFSGLQFPNYSSELNVNALELDDSALYLCASSNTGTNEKLFFGSGTQLSVL.

This chain joins TRBV5-1 and TRBJ2-3, with 8 bases that match TRBD2. This CDR3 has 17 amino acids. V shed 5 bases, J shed 0 bases, and the junction held 11 bases outside the gene matches. The germline gives CDR1 SGHRS, CDR2 YFSETQ. The DNA of the CDR3 is TGCGCCAGCAGTGATTGGGCTAGCGGGTCTAGCACAGATACGCAGTATTTT. Protein: CASSDWASGSSTDTQYF.

The V gene is TRBV2, the J gene TRBJ2-2; TRBD2 is a possible D gene (5 bases). V lost 4 bases, J lost 0 bases, and 9 bases lay in between. The length of the CDR3 is 15 residues. CDR1 is SNHLY and CDR2 is FYNNEI in the germline V gene. This chain's CDR3 is CASSGKRTNTGELFF. The CDR3 nucleotides are TGTGCCAGCAGTGGCAAGCGGACGAACACCGGGGAGCTGTTTTTT.

The chain uses TRBV7-3 and TRBJ2-3; D is possibly TRBD1 (7 bases). Trimming took off 2 bases at V and 6 bases at J, with 15 bases between the two ends. This CDR3 contains 15 residues. Germline V gene data show CDR1 as SGHTA and CDR2 as FQGTGA. The CDR3 loop is CASSLGQGGVDTQYF. CDR3 bases: TGTGCCAGCAGCTTAGGGCAGGGGGGAGTGGATACGCAGTATTTT.

The gene calls are TRBV5-1 and TRBJ2-3; D gene unclear. Trimming left V 4 bases short and J 3 bases short, with 9 bases between. The CDR3 consists of 13 residues. Germline V gene data show CDR1 as SGHRS and CDR2 as YFSETQ. CDR3 residues: CASSVHRTDTQYF. CDR3 DNA sequence: TGCGCCAGCAGCGTGCACAGAACAGATACGCAGTATTTT.

This clone was picked up one time. Other nucleotide sequences in the sample specify the same CDR3. The CDR3 region is CASSYLRANTEAFF. CDR3 sequence (DNA): TGTGCCAGCAGTTACCTCAGGGCTAACACTGAAGCTTTCTTT. The chain recombines TRBV6-5 with TRBJ1-1, with D possibly being TRBD1 (5 bases). CDR3 length: 14 amino acids. Germline V gene lookup returns CDR1 MNHEY and CDR2 SVGAGI. V shed 2 bases and J shed 2 bases, with 9 bases lying between them.

The chain has TRBV5-1 and TRBJ1-4; 9 bases agree with TRBD1. J gave up 4 bases and V 4 bases, and 2 bases lay outside the gene matches. Germline V CDR1 and CDR2: SGHRS, YFSETQ. This CDR3 has 14 residues. CDR3 sequence: CASSRDRVNEKLFF. The CDR3 DNA reads as TGCGCCAGCAGCCGGGACAGGGTTAATGAAAAACTGTTTTTT.

The chain links TRBV20-1 to TRBJ2-3; either TRBD1 or TRBD2 may fit D (6 bases each). The length of the CDR3 is 14 residues. V was trimmed by 3 bases and J by 1 base, leaving 11 bases between them. The germline V gene has CDR1 DFQATT and CDR2 SNEGSKA (reference sequence). The DNA for the CDR3 is TGCAGTGCTAGTGGGGGCGGGGGCACAGATACGCAGTATTTT. Protein: CSASGGGGTDTQYF.

The chain joins TRBV29-1 to TRBJ1-3; unclear D gene. Germline values: CDR1 SQVTM, CDR2 ANQGSEA. This CDR3 spans 12 amino acids. Trimming cost V 4 bases and J 3 bases, with 7 bases left between them. As DNA, the CDR3 is TGCAGCGTTGCGGAGGTTGGAAACACCATATATTTT. Translating it yields CSVAEVGNTIYF.

CDR3: CASSLGGGTVPQPQHF. DNA of the CDR3: TGTGCCAGCAGCTTAGGTGGGGGGACAGTGCCTCAGCCCCAGCATTTT. This chain joins TRBV7-2 and TRBJ1-5, with 7 bases identical to TRBD1. V dropped 1 base and J dropped 6; count of bases not matched to a gene: 9. This CDR3 spans 16 amino acids. Germline CDR1 reads SGHTA; CDR2 reads FQGNSA. Based on the CDR3 plus reference TRBV7-2 and TRBJ1-5, the full variable domain is GAGVSQSPSNKVTEKGKDVELRCDPISGHTALYWYRQSLGQGLEFLIYFQGNSAPDKSGLPSDRFSAERTGGSVSTLTIQRTQQEDSAVYLCASSLGGGTVPQPQHFGDGTRLSIL.

The table lists this clone with a few counts. The gene calls are TRBV2 and TRBJ1-1; D is ambiguous. Trimming cost V 5 bases and J 1 base, with 8 bases left between them. CDR1 SNHLY and CDR2 FYNNEI come from the germline V gene. This CDR3 contains 13 residues. The CDR3 reads CASSLRQNTEAFF. The CDR3 DNA reads TGTGCCAGCAGTCTTAGACAGAACACTGAAGCTTTCTTT. Filled out from reference TRBV2 and TRBJ1-1, the complete variable domain reads EPEVTQTPSHQVTQMGQEVILRCVPISNHLYFYWYRQILGQKVEFLVSFYNNEISEKSEIFDDQFSVERPDGSNFTLKIRSTKLEDSAMYFCASSLRQNTEAFFGQGTRLTVV.

V and J are TRBV4-2 and TRBJ1-2; D unresolved. Trimming stripped 0 bases from V and 8 bases from J, with 10 bases between. Germline V gene data show CDR1 as LGHNA and CDR2 as YNFKEQ. The CDR3 covers 13 residues. The CDR3 here is CASSQDSAGGYTF. CDR3 DNA: TGTGCCAGCAGCCAAGACTCGGCGGGAGGCTACACCTTC.

This rearrangement joins TRBV9 to TRBJ2-1; tentative D call: TRBD2 (5 bases). This CDR3 region has 14 residues. In germline, CDR1 is SGDLS, CDR2 YYNGEE. Trimming took 7 bases from V and 0 from J, leaving 11 bases between them. The CDR3 nucleotides read TGTGCCAGCGGCGGACTGAGCTCCTACAATGAGCAGTTCTTC. As protein: CASGGLSSYNEQFF.

The chain employs TRBV15 and TRBJ2-5; possible D gene TRBD2, 5 bases. Germline V gene lookup returns CDR1 LNHNV and CDR2 YYDKDF (reference sequence). V was clipped by 0 bases and J by 4 bases, with 9 bases between them. The CDR3 is made up of 14 amino acids. In nucleotides, the CDR3 is TGTGCCACCAGCAGAGATCGAGGGAGAGAGACCCAGTACTTC. Amino acid sequence: CATSRDRGRETQYF.

The chain employs TRBV6-2 or TRBV6-3 and TRBJ2-1, with TRBD2 matching 8 bases. Losses at the gene ends were 6 bases for V and 4 bases for J; bases not matched to a gene: 14. This CDR3 spans 17 amino acids. Germline CDR1 and CDR2: MNHEY and SVGEGT. The CDR3 DNA reads TGTGCCAGCAGCCGCCTTGAGCGGGAGAGGCTTTACAATGAGCAGTTCTTC. This translates into CASSRLERERLYNEQFF.